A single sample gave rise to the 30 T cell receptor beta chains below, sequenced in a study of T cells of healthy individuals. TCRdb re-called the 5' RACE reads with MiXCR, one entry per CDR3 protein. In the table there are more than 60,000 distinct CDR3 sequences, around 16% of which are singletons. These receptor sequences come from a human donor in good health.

The CDR3: CASSFRSGTGLEKLFF. The CDR3 DNA is TGTGCCAGCAGCTTCCGTTCCGGGACAGGGCTAGAAAAACTGTTTTTT. The chain couples TRBV7-8 to TRBJ1-4, with 9 bases fitting TRBD1. The V and J ends lost 3 bases and 8 bases, in that order; junction bases with no gene match: 10. Germline V gene sequence: CDR1 SGHVS, CDR2 FQNEAQ. The CDR3 consists of 16 residues.

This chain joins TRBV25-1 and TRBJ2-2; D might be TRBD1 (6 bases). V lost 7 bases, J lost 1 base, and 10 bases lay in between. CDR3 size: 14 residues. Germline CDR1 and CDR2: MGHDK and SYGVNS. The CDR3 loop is CASMLQGNTGELFF. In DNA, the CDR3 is TGTGCCAGCATGTTACAGGGGAACACCGGGGAGCTGTTTTTT.

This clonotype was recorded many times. The CDR3 region has the DNA TGTGCCAGCAGCTTGGGTGTGGGGACTACCCTAGCGGTTAGCACAGATACGCAGTATTTT. This codes for CASSLGVGTTLAVSTDTQYF. The chain uses TRBV7-2 and TRBJ2-3, with TRBD2 matching over 7 bases. Germline V gene data show CDR1 as SGHTA and CDR2 as FQGNSA. V lost 3 bases and J lost 0; bases outside the gene matches: 18. This CDR3 region has 20 residues.

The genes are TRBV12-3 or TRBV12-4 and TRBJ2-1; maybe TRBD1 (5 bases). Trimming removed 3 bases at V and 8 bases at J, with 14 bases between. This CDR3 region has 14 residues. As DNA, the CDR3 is TGTGCCAGCAGTTTTCAGGGTTCAGACGATGAGCAGTTCTTC. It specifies CASSFQGSDDEQFF.

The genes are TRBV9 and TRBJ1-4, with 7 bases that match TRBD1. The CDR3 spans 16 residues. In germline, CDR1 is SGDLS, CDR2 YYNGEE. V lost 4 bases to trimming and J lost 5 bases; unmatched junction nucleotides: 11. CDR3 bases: TGTGCCAGCAGCCTAGGTGGGCGGGACAGCAATGAAAAACTGTTTTTT. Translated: CASSLGGRDSNEKLFF.

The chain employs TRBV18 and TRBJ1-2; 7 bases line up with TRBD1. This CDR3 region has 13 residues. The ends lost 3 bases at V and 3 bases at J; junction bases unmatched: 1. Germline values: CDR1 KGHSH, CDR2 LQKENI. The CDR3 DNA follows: TGTGCCAGCTCACCGGGACAGTACTATGGCTACACCTTC. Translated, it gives CASSPGQYYGYTF.

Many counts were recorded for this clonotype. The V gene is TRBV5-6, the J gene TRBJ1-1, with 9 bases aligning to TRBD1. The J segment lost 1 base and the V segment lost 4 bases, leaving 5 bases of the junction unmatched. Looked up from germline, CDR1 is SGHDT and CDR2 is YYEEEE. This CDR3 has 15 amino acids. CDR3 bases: TGTGCCAGCAGCCCAACAGGGGGCGGGAACACTGAAGCTTTCTTT. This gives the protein CASSPTGGGNTEAFF.

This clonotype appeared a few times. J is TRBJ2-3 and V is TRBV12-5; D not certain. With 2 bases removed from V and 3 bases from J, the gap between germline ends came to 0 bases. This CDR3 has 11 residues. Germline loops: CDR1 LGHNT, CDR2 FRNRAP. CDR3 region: CASGLTDTQYF. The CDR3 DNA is TGTGCTAGTGGTTTGACAGATACGCAGTATTTT.

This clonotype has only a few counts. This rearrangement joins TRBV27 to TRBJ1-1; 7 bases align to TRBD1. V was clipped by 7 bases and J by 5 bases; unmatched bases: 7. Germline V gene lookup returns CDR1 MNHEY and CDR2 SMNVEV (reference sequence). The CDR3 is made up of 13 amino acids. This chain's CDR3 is CASKPLQGTEAFF. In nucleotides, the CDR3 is TGTGCCAGCAAGCCCCTACAGGGGACTGAAGCTTTCTTT.

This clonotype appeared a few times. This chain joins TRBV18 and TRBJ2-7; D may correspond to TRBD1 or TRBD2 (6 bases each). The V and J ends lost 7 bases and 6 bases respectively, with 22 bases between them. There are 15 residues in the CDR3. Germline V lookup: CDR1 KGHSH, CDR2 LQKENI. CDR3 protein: CASLNINGGPAEQYF. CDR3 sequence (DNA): TGTGCCAGCTTAAACATAAATGGGGGGCCGGCCGAGCAGTACTTC.

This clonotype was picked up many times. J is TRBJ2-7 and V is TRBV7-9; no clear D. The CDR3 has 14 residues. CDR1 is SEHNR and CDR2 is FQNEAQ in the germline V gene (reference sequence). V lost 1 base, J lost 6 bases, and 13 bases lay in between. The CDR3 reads CASSLEISGGEQYF. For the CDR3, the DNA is TGTGCCAGCAGCTTAGAGATTTCCGGCGGCGAGCAGTACTTC.

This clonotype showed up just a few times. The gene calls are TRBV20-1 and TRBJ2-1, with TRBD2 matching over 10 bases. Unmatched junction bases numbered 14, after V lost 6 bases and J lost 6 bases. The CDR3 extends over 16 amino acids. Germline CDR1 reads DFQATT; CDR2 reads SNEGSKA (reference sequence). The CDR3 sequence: CSALSPAGGPSNEQFF. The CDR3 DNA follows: TGCAGTGCCCTGTCCCCAGCGGGAGGGCCGAGCAATGAGCAGTTCTTC.

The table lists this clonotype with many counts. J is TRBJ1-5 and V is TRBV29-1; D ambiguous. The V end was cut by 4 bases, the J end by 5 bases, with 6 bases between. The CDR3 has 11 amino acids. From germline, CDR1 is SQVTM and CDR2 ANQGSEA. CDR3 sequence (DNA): TGCAGCGTTGGGGGTGATCAGCCCCAGCATTTT. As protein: CSVGGDQPQHF.

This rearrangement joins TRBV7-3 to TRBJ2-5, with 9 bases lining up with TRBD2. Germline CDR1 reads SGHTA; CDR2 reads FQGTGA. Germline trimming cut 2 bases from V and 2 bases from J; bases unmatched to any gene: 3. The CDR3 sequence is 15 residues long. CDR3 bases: TGTGCCAGCAGCTTAGCGGGGGGGGAGCAAGAGACCCAGTACTTC. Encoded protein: CASSLAGGEQETQYF.

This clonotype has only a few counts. The CDR3 DNA is TGTGCCAGCAGCCGCGGGACAGGCCCCCTTTACGAGCAGTACTTC. This gives the protein CASSRGTGPLYEQYF. The chain recombines TRBV3-1 with TRBJ2-7; 8 bases are shared with TRBD1. The CDR3 contains 15 residues. The ends lost 4 bases at V and 4 bases at J; junction bases unmatched: 9. Germline loops: CDR1 LGHDT, CDR2 YNNKEL (reference sequence).

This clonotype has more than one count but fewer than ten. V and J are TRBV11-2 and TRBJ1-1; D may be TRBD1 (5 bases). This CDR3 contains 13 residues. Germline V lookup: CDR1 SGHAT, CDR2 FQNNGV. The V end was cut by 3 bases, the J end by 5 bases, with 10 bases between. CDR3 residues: CASSFQGGTEAFF. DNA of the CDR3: TGTGCCAGCAGCTTCCAGGGTGGGACTGAAGCTTTCTTT.

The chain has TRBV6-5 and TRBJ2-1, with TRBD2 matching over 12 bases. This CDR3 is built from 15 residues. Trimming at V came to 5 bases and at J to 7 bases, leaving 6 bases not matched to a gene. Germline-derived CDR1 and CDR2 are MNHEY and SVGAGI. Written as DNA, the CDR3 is TGTGCCAGCAGTATCGGACTAGCGGGGAATAATGAGCAGTTCTTC. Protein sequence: CASSIGLAGNNEQFF.

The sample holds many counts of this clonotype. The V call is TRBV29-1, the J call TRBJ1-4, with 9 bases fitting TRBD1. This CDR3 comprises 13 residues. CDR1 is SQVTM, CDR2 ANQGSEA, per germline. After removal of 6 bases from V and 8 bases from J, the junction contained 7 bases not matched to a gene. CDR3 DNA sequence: TGCAGCGTCATACAGGGGGCGCAGGAAAAACTGTTTTTT. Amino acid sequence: CSVIQGAQEKLFF.

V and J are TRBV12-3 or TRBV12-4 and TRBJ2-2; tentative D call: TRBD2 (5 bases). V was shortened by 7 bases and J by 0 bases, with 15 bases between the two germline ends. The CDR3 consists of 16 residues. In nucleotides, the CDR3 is TGTGCCAGCACTCGCCCCGGACTCTCGAACACCGGGGAGCTGTTTTTT. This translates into CASTRPGLSNTGELFF.

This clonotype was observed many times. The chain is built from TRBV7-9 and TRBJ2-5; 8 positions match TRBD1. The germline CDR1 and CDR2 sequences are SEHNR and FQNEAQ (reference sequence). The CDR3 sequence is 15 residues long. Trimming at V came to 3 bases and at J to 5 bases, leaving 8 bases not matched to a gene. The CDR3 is CASSLIQGARETQYF. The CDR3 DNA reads TGTGCCAGCAGCTTGATCCAGGGGGCGAGGGAGACCCAGTACTTC.

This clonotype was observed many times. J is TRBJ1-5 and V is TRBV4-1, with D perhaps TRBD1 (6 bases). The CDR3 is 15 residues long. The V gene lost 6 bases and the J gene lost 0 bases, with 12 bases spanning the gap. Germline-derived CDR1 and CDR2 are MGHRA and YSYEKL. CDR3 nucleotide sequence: TGCGCCAGCAGTCCCGGACAGAATAGCAATCAGCCCCAGCATTTT. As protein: CASSPGQNSNQPQHF.

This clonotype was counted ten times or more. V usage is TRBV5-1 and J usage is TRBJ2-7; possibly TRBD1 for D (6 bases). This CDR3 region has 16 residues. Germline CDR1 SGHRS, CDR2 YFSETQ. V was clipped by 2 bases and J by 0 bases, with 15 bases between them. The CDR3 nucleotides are TGCGCCAGCAGCTTAGCCGTGACAGGTAGCTCCTACGAGCAGTACTTC. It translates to CASSLAVTGSSYEQYF.

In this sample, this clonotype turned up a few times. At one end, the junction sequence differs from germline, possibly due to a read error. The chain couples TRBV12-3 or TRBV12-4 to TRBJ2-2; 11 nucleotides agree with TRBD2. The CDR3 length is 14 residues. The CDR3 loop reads CASSIAGGPGELFF. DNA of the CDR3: TGTGCCAGCAGTATAGCGGGGGGGCCCGGGGAGCTGTTTTTT.

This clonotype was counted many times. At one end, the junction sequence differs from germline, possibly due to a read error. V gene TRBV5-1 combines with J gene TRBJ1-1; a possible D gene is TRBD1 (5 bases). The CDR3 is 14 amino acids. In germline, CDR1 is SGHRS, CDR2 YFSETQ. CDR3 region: CASSSQVTNAEAFF. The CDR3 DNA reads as TGCGCCAGCAGCTCACAGGTTACGAACGCTGAAGCTTTCTTT.

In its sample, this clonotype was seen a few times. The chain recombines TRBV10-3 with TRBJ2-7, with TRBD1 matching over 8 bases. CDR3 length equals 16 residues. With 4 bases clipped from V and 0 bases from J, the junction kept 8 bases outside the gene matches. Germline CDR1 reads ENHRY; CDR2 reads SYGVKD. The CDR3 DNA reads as TGTGCCATCAGTGGGATGGGACAGGCCCACTCCTACGAGCAGTACTTC. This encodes CAISGMGQAHSYEQYF.

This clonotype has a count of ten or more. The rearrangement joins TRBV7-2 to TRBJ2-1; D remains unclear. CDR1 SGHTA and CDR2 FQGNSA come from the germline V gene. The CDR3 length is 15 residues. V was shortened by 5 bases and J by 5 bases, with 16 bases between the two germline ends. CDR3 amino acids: CASSLSAGLHNEQFF. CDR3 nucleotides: TGTGCCAGCAGCCTCTCCGCAGGCCTACACAATGAGCAGTTCTTC.

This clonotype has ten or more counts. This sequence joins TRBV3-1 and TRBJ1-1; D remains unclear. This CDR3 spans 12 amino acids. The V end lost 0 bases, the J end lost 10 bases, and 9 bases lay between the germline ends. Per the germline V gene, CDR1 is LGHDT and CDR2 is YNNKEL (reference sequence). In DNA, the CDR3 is TGTGCCAGCAGCCAAGATCAAGCGACAGCTTTCTTT. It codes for CASSQDQATAFF.

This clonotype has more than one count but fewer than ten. CDR3 sequence (DNA): TGTGCCAGCAAACCGACAGGGAGAGAGACCCAGTACTTC. Encoded protein: CASKPTGRETQYF. The chain employs TRBV28 and TRBJ2-5; 7 bases agree with TRBD1. The CDR3 spans 13 residues. Germline V gene data show CDR1 as MDHEN and CDR2 as SYDVKM. V gave up 7 bases and J gave up 4 bases; unmatched junction bases: 6.

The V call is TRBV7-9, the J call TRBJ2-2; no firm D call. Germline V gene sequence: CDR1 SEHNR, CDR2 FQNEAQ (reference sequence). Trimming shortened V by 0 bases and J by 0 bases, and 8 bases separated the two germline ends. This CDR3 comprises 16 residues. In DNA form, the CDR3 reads TGTGCCAGCAGCTTAGCCGGGTTTGCGAACACCGGGGAGCTGTTTTTT. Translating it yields CASSLAGFANTGELFF.

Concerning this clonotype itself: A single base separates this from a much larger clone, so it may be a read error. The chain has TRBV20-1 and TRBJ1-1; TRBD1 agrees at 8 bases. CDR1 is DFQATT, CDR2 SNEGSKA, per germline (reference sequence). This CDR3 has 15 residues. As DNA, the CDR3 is TGCTGTGCCCCGAGGTACGGACAGGGCGCCTTGGAAGCTTTCTTT. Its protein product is CCAPRYGQGALEAFF.